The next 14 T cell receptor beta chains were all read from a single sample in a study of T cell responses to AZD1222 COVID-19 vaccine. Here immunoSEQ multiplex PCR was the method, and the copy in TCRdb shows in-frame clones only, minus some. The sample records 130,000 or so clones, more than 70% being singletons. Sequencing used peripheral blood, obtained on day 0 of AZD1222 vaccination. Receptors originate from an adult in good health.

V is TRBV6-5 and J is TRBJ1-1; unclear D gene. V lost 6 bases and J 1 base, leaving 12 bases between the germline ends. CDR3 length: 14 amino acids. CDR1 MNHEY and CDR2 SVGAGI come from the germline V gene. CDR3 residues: CASRSGSGNTEAFF. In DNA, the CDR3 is TGTGCCAGCAGGTCGGGCAGCGGGAACACTGAAGCTTTCTTT.

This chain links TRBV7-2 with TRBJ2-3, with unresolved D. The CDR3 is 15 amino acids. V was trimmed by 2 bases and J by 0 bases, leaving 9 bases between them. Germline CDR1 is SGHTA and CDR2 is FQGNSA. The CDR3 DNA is TGTGCCAGCAGCTTAATCGTGGGGAGCACAGATACGCAGTATTTT. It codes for CASSLIVGSTDTQYF.

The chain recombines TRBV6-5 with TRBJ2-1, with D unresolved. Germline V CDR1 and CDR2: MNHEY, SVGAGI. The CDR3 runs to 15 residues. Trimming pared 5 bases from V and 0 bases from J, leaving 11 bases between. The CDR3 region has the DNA TGTGCCAGCAGTCCGAGCTGGGGCTCCTACAATGAGCAGTTCTTC. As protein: CASSPSWGSYNEQFF.

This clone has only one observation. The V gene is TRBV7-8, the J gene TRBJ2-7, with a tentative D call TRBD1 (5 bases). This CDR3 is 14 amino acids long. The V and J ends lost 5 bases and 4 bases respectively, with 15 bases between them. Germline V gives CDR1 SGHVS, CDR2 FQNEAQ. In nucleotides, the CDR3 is TGTGCCAGCAGCCTAGGGGTAGGAGTTTACGAGCAGTACTTC. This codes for CASSLGVGVYEQYF.

This CDR3 reads CASSWTGIPYEQYF. CDR3 nucleotide sequence: TGCGCCAGCAGCTGGACAGGAATCCCCTACGAGCAGTACTTC. The chain is built from TRBV5-1 and TRBJ2-7, with 7 bases that match TRBD1. V was pared by 3 bases and J by 2 bases, with 5 bases of the junction left unmatched. The CDR3 has 14 amino acids. Germline loops: CDR1 SGHRS, CDR2 YFSETQ. The full variable domain, rest sourced from reference TRBV5-1 and TRBJ2-7, is KAGVTQTPRYLIKTRGQQVTLSCSPISGHRSVSWYQQTPGQGLQFLFEYFSETQRNKGNFPGRFSGRQFSNSRSEMNVSTLELGDSALYLCASSWTGIPYEQYFGPGTRLTVT.

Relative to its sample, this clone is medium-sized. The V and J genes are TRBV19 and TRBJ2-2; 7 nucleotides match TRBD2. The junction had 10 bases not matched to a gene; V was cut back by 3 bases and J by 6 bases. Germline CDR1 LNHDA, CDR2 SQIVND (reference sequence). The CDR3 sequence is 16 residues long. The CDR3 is CASSMAAGERPGELFF. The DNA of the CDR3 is TGTGCCAGTAGTATGGCGGCGGGAGAACGGCCCGGGGAGCTGTTTTTT.

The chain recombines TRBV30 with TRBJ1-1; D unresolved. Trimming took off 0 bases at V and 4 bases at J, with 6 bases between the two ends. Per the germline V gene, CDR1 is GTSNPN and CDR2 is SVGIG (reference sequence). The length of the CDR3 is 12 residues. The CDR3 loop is CAWSVSFTEAFF. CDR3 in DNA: TGTGCCTGGAGTGTATCATTCACTGAAGCTTTCTTT.

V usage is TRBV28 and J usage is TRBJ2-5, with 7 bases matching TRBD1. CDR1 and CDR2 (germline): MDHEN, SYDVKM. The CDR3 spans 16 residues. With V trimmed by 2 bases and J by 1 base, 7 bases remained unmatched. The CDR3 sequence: CASSLRGQAPQETQYF. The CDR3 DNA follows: TGTGCCAGCAGTTTACGCGGACAGGCGCCCCAAGAGACCCAGTACTTC.

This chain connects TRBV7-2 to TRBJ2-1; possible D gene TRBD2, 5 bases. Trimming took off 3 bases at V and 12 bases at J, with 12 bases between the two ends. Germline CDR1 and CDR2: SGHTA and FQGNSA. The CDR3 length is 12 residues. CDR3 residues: CASSLYGVGQFF. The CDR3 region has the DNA TGTGCCAGCAGCTTGTACGGGGTAGGGCAGTTCTTC.

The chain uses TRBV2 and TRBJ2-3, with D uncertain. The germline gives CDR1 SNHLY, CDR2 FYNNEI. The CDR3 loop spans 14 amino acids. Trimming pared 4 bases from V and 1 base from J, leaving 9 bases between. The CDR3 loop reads CASSAGWGTDTQYF. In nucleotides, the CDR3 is TGTGCCAGCAGTGCCGGTTGGGGCACAGATACGCAGTATTTT.

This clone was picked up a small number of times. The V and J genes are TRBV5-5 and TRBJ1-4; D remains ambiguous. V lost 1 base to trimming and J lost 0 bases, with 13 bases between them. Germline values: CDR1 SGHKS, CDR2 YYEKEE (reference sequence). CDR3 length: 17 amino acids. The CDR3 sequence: CASSLQSTTATNEKLFF. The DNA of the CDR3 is TGTGCCAGCAGCTTGCAATCGACGACTGCAACTAATGAAAAACTGTTTTTT.

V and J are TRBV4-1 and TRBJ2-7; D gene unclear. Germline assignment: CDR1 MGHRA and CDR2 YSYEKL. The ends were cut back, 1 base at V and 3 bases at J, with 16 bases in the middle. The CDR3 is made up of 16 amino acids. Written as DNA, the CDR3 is TGCGCCAGCAGCCAAGTGTTCTCCGGCAGTGGCTACGAGCAGTACTTC. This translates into CASSQVFSGSGYEQYF.

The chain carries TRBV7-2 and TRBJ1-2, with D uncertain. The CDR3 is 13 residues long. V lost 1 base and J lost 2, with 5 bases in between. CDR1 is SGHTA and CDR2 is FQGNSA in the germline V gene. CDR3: CASSLGRNYGYTF. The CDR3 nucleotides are TGTGCCAGCAGCTTAGGCAGGAACTATGGCTACACCTTC.

CDR3 residues: CASRLQGGVTDTQYF. CDR3 bases: TGCGCCAGCAGACTCCAGGGGGGGGTCACAGATACGCAGTATTTT. This chain links TRBV5-1 with TRBJ2-3, with D possibly called TRBD1 or TRBD2 (7 bases each). This CDR3 is 15 amino acids long. In germline, CDR1 is SGHRS, CDR2 YFSETQ. The V and J ends lost 5 bases and 2 bases respectively, with 15 bases between them.